These 2 T cell receptor beta chains came from one sample sequenced in a study of tumor-infiltrating lymphocytes in localized non-small cell lung cancer. Only in-frame clones appear in the TCRdb table, and some are missing; sequencing was by immunoSEQ multiplex PCR. The table includes 8,500 to 9,500 clones, around 75% detected once. Specimen: uninvolved lung tissue not adjacent to the tumor. These receptors all come from a human donor with non-small cell lung cancer.

The chain employs TRBV5-1 and TRBJ1-2; D is unclear. Germline CDR1 and CDR2: SGHRS and YFSETQ. The CDR3 totals 14 residues. The ends were cut back, 0 bases at V and 4 bases at J, with 10 bases in the middle. The CDR3 coding sequence is TGCGCCAGCAGCTTGGGACTTACGGGCTATGGCTACACCTTC. It codes for CASSLGLTGYGYTF.

In the case of this clone: The identical CDR3 is also encoded by other nucleotide sequences in the sample. The chain links TRBV28 to TRBJ1-5; 9 bases fit TRBD1. The CDR3 loop spans 13 amino acids. V lost 6 bases and J lost 6; bases outside the gene matches: 3. Germline assignment: CDR1 MDHEN and CDR2 SYDVKM. CDR3 in DNA: TGTGCCAGCAGGGGACAGGGCGGTCAGCCCCAGCATTTT. It yields the protein CASRGQGGQPQHF.